This paragraph reports one TCR beta chain. The source of the sample is a study of neoadjuvant anti-PD-1 for oral cavity cancer. Overall study: Nivolumab at 3 mg/kg was mostly given biweekly, three to four doses, pre-surgery. Around day 43, patients without progression received a fourth nivolumab dose before surgery.

This CDR3 is 12 amino acids long. The V end was cut by 3 bases, the J end by 4 bases, with 3 bases between. The germline V gene has CDR1 SGHTA and CDR2 FQGNSA. Survey sequencing of tumors mostly used approximately 5.2 ug DNA, two replicates. Clones were sequenced by immunoSEQ multiplex PCR, and TCRdb holds only the in-frame ones, with some missing. The profile shows 20,000 to 30,000 clones, 25% to 30% of them singletons. Documented time point: after neoadjuvant nivolumab, at surgical resection. V usage is TRBV7-2 and J usage is TRBJ2-2; no firm D call. The starting material was tumor tissue, obtained after nivolumab (anti-PD-1) treatment. The sequence derives from a person aged 40 to 85 with oral cavity squamous cell carcinoma. The CDR3 DNA follows: TGTGCCAGCAGCTTGAGCACCGGGGAGCTGTTTTTT. Protein sequence: CASSLSTGELFF.